A single count supports the clone carrying this T cell receptor beta chain. A junction boundary mismatches the germline segment, possibly from a read error. Unsorted whole blood supplied the blood RNA, and germline DNA was isolated too. The entry originates in a study of tumor-infiltrating lymphocytes in primary liver carcinoma. Study context: Men and women, 30 to 69 years of age, made up the patients.

Starting material of about 0.45 ug total RNA yielded TCR beta cDNA via a constant-region primer. Three-round nested multiplex PCR performed with slightly modified ARM-PCR produced the TCR beta libraries. TCRdb processed the multiplex PCR reads anew with MiXCR; each CDR3 protein has one entry. The sample records around 330,000 distinct CDR3 sequences, 50% to 70% being singletons. The clonotype originates from a middle-aged man with primary liver carcinoma and hepatitis B virus infection. Sample: peripheral blood.

CDR3 region: CASCFDRGLRYNEQFF. CDR3 in DNA: TGTGCCAGCTGTTTCGACAGGGGCTTGAGATACAATGAGCAGTTCTTC. The chain uses TRBV28 and TRBJ2-1; TRBD1 agrees at 8 bases. CDR1 is MDHEN, CDR2 SYDVKM, per germline. The CDR3 runs to 16 residues.